A selection of T cell receptor beta chains follows, all from one sample in a study of OX40 agonist ivuxolimab in advanced cancers. This table comes from immunoSEQ multiplex PCR, and its TCRdb copy is limited to in-frame clones, with some not included. Of 65,000 to 95,000 clones detected, 91% appear once; the ten largest clones hold approximately 7%. The sample in question was CD4+ or CD8+ T cells sorted from blood, obtained in a trial of the OX40 agonist ivuxolimab. The source of these receptors is an adult with an advanced solid tumor such as melanoma, head and neck, liver or kidney cancer. CDR3s include the opening cysteine and the closing phenylalanine or tryptophan. A D gene is named only where the DNA matches it firmly. Some rows have no size entry. The others give once, few or many, or a class for an expanded clone.

.	TRBV7-8	TRBJ1-5	.	CASSLWGFGNQPQHF	TGTGCCAGCAGCTTATGGGGGTTTGGCAATCAGCCCCAGCATTTT
TRBD2	TRBV6-5	TRBJ2-5	.	CASSYSGLAGETQYF	TGTGCCAGCAGTTACTCGGGACTAGCGGGAGAGACCCAGTACTTC
TRBD1	TRBV28	TRBJ2-7	.	CASRVQGYEQYF	TGTGCCAGCAGGGTACAGGGGTACGAGCAGTACTTC
.	TRBV6-1	TRBJ2-6	.	CASSVNGLSYSGANVLTF	TGTGCCAGCAGTGTAAATGGGCTTAGTTACTCTGGGGCCAACGTCCTGACTTTC
.	TRBV7-8	TRBJ2-1	.	CASSIRRPPSYNEQFF	TGTGCCAGCAGCATCCGCCGACCCCCCTCCTACAATGAGCAGTTCTTC
.	TRBV27	TRBJ2-7	.	CASSSSYGPYEQYF	TGTGCCAGCAGTTCATCCTATGGGCCCTACGAGCAGTACTTC
.	TRBV5-1	TRBJ2-5	.	CASSLALKTQETQYF	TGCGCCAGCAGCTTGGCCCTCAAGACCCAAGAGACCCAGTACTTC
.	TRBV15	TRBJ2-1	.	CATSRDWVRPYNEQFF	TGTGCCACCAGCAGAGATTGGGTTAGACCCTACAATGAGCAGTTCTTC
.	TRBV23-1	TRBJ1-5	.	CASSQSSQYNQPQHF	TGCGCCAGCAGTCAATCGTCGCAGTACAATCAGCCCCAGCATTTT
.	TRBV29-1	TRBJ1-2	.	CSVRVLSPFGYTF	TGCAGCGTGCGGGTCCTATCCCCGTTTGGCTACACCTTC
TRBD2	TRBV10-1	TRBJ2-5	.	CASSTGLAAQETQYF	TGCGCCAGCAGTACCGGACTAGCGGCTCAAGAGACCCAGTACTTC
.	TRBV28	TRBJ2-5	.	CAREKLTAGRETQYF	TGTGCCAGAGAGAAATTGACGGCGGGGCGAGAGACCCAGTACTTC
TRBD2	TRBV11-2	TRBJ2-7	.	CASSWRSGTAYEQYF	TGTGCCAGCAGCTGGCGTAGCGGGACCGCCTACGAGCAGTACTTC
.	TRBV7-9	TRBJ2-7	.	CASSEYGGRRDEQYF	TGTGCCAGCAGCGAATACGGGGGTCGCCGAGACGAGCAGTACTTC
.	TRBV30	TRBJ2-1	.	CAWSVSSSYNEQFF	TGTGCCTGGAGTGTCTCTAGCTCCTACAATGAGCAGTTCTTC
.	TRBV9	TRBJ2-1	once	CASSVATGVNGNEQFF	TGTGCCAGCAGCGTAGCGACGGGAGTGAATGGGAATGAGCAGTTCTTC
.	TRBV30	TRBJ2-2	.	CAWSPLNTGELFF	TGTGCCTGGAGTCCCCTAAACACCGGGGAGCTGTTTTTT
.	TRBV9	TRBJ2-7	once	CASSVGTDQYEQYF	TGTGCCAGCAGCGTAGGGACAGACCAATACGAGCAGTACTTC
TRBD2	TRBV5-4	TRBJ2-2	.	CASSFQLAGTGELFF	TGTGCCAGCAGCTTTCAGCTAGCGGGTACCGGGGAGCTGTTTTTT
.	TRBV25-1	TRBJ2-2	.	CASAGTPGTGELFF	TGTGCCAGCGCCGGGACACCAGGCACCGGGGAGCTGTTTTTT
.	TRBV30	TRBJ1-5	.	CAWSPGGGYSNQPQHF	TGTGCCTGGAGTCCCGGGGGGGGATATAGCAATCAGCCCCAGCATTTT
.	TRBV10-3	TRBJ2-7	.	CAITQDRSYEQYF	TGTGCCATCACCCAGGACCGATCCTACGAGCAGTACTTC
TRBD1	TRBV30	TRBJ2-7	.	CAWSTNGQGAHEQYF	TGTGCCTGGAGTACGAACGGACAGGGGGCCCACGAGCAGTACTTC
TRBD1	TRBV7-3	TRBJ2-3	.	CASSGTGSSFTDTQYF	TGTGCCAGCAGCGGGACAGGGTCATCCTTCACAGATACGCAGTATTTT
TRBD2	TRBV11-2	TRBJ2-7	.	CASSLGGLAGAHEQYF	TGTGCCAGCAGCTTAGGGGGACTAGCGGGAGCCCACGAGCAGTACTTC
TRBD1	TRBV14	TRBJ2-7	.	CASSLWTGGYEQYF	TGTGCCAGCAGCCTCTGGACAGGGGGTTACGAGCAGTACTTC
.	TRBV28	TRBJ1-2	medium-sized	CASSLPGRGYTF	TGTGCCAGCAGCCTGCCAGGAAGAGGCTACACCTTC
TRBD2	TRBV9	TRBJ2-3	.	CASSLGGSGSPDTQYF	TGTGCCAGCAGTCTGGGGGGGAGCGGGAGCCCAGATACGCAGTATTTT
.	TRBV6-1	TRBJ2-5	.	CASSEAVSRLHTSQYF	TGTGCCAGCAGTGAAGCGGTCAGCAGACTACATACGTCCCAGTACTTC
.	TRBV19	TRBJ2-2	.	CASSTYSNTGELFF	TGTGCCAGTAGTACTTACTCGAACACCGGGGAGCTGTTTTTT
TRBD2	TRBV14	TRBJ2-2	.	CASSHLASGRTGELFF	TGTGCCAGCAGCCATTTAGCTAGCGGGAGAACCGGGGAGCTGTTTTTT
.	TRBV30	TRBJ1-4	.	CAWARGVPRTSNEKLFF	TGTGCCTGGGCACGGGGGGTTCCACGTACGTCTAATGAAAAACTGTTTTTT